These 9 T cell receptor beta chains came from one sample sequenced in a study of blood T cell repertoires in COVID-19. The assay was immunoSEQ multiplex PCR, and TCRdb's table has in-frame clones only and misses some. Counted here are 150,000 to 200,000 clones, about 80% occurring once; the ten biggest clones make up less than 15%. Sample: PBMCs or T cells enriched from blood (not recorded which). The origin of the receptors is a man aged 45 to 65 who had recovered from COVID-19.

The genes are TRBV2 and TRBJ1-3, with a weak D call TRBD1 (5 bases). Trimming took off 0 bases at V and 2 bases at J, with 8 bases between the two ends. The CDR3 runs to 15 residues. Germline values: CDR1 SNHLY, CDR2 FYNNEI. The CDR3 sequence: CASSEAGGAGNTIYF. Written as DNA, the CDR3 is TGTGCCAGCAGTGAAGCCGGGGGGGCTGGAAACACCATATATTTT.

This chain joins TRBV18 and TRBJ2-7; D uncertain. This CDR3 has 13 amino acids. V was cut by 6 bases and J by 7 bases, with 16 bases left in between. Germline V lookup: CDR1 KGHSH, CDR2 LQKENI. The CDR3 here is CASSAVQSGEQYF. The CDR3 DNA is TGTGCCAGCTCCGCGGTGCAGAGTGGGGAGCAGTACTTC.

This clone has only a few counts. The V call is TRBV15, the J call TRBJ1-2; D not resolved. Deletions cut 1 base from V and 3 bases from J, with 9 bases between. The CDR3 sequence is 14 residues long. Germline V gene lookup returns CDR1 LNHNV and CDR2 YYDKDF (reference sequence). CDR3 sequence: CATSRGESYYGYTF. CDR3 DNA sequence: TGTGCCACCAGCAGAGGGGAGAGTTACTATGGCTACACCTTC.

This chain connects TRBV7-9 to TRBJ2-2; D is unresolved. Germline V gene lookup returns CDR1 SEHNR and CDR2 FQNEAQ (reference sequence). V gave up 1 base and J gave up 1 base, with 4 bases separating them. The CDR3 contains 14 residues. CDR3 sequence reads: CASSLVLNTGELFF. As DNA, the CDR3 is TGTGCCAGCAGCTTAGTTCTGAACACCGGGGAGCTGTTTTTT.

V is TRBV2 and J is TRBJ1-6; the D is unclear. The CDR3 totals 16 residues. CDR1 is SNHLY, CDR2 FYNNEI, per germline. Trimming took off 2 bases at V and 5 bases at J, with 13 bases between the two ends. The CDR3 DNA sequence: TGTGCCAGCAGTGAAAGGCGGTTGGAAAATAATTCACCCCTCCACTTT. Its protein is CASSERRLENNSPLHF.

This chain connects TRBV5-1 to TRBJ2-3; 10 nucleotides line up with TRBD1. Germline values: CDR1 SGHRS, CDR2 YFSETQ. CDR3 length: 16 amino acids. J was trimmed by 1 base and V by 2 bases; bases with no gene match: 4. The CDR3: CASSLDGQGGTDTQYF. The CDR3 nucleotides read TGCGCCAGCAGCTTAGATGGACAGGGGGGCACAGATACGCAGTATTTT.

This clone was counted once. The gene calls are TRBV15 and TRBJ1-4; D gene uncertain. Germline lookup yields CDR1 LNHNV and CDR2 YYDKDF (reference sequence). This CDR3 has 17 residues. With 2 bases removed from V and 7 bases from J, the gap between germline ends came to 20 bases. CDR3 in DNA: TGTGCCACCAGCAGATTATCGTCACTCCCGCGGGGTGAAAAACTGTTTTTT. This sequence encodes CATSRLSSLPRGEKLFF.

This chain connects TRBV14 to TRBJ1-2; the D is unclear. The germline V gene has CDR1 SGHDN and CDR2 FVKESK. V was shortened by 0 bases and J by 7 bases, with 9 bases between the two germline ends. This CDR3 spans 13 amino acids. In DNA, the CDR3 is TGTGCCAGCAGCCAAGATCTCAGGTCTGGCTACACCTTC. Amino acids: CASSQDLRSGYTF.

The chain is built from TRBV2 and TRBJ1-1, with 7 bases lining up with TRBD1. The junction had 3 bases not matched to a gene; V was cut back by 4 bases and J by 1 base. The CDR3 length is 14 residues. CDR1 is SNHLY and CDR2 is FYNNEI in the germline V gene. The CDR3 DNA follows: TGTGCCAGCAGTGTTCAGGGGGGGAACACTGAAGCTTTCTTT. Translating gives CASSVQGGNTEAFF.